This is a list of T cell receptor beta chains from one sample in a study of blood T cell repertoires in COVID-19. Generated by immunoSEQ multiplex PCR, the TCRdb table keeps only in-frame clones and is missing some. The sample includes about 94,000 clones, 70% to 90% of them seen just once. Sequencing was performed on peripheral blood. Receptor source: a woman in her fifties or sixties in a cohort sampled during active or convalescent COVID-19. Each CDR3 is given with its conserved first and last residue. Each record gives: D gene, J gene, clone size, V gene, CDR3 DNA, CDR3 protein. A D gene is named only where the DNA matches it firmly. Only part of the rows carry a size: once, few, many, or a class if the clone is expanded.

D gene: NA; J gene: TRBJ2-7; clone size: NA; V gene: TRBV18; CDR3 DNA: TGTGCCAGCTCACCGGCACTACTAGGAGGGGATGAGCAGTACTTC; CDR3 protein: CASSPALLGGDEQYF
D gene: TRBD2; J gene: TRBJ2-5; clone size: NA; V gene: TRBV5-4; CDR3 DNA: TGTGCCAGCAGCCCGCCAGGACTAGCGGGATCCGAGACCCAGTACTTC; CDR3 protein: CASSPPGLAGSETQYF
D gene: TRBD1; J gene: TRBJ1-4; clone size: NA; V gene: TRBV5-1; CDR3 DNA: TGCGCCAGCAGCGGCGGGACAGGGAAGGATGAAAAACTGTTTTTT; CDR3 protein: CASSGGTGKDEKLFF
D gene: TRBD1; J gene: TRBJ2-7; clone size: once; V gene: TRBV7-6; CDR3 DNA: TGTGCCAGCAGCCGACGTGGAGGGACAGGGCGATACGAGCAGTACTTC; CDR3 protein: CASSRRGGTGRYEQYF
D gene: NA; J gene: TRBJ1-1; clone size: NA; V gene: TRBV7-2; CDR3 DNA: TGTGCCAGCAGCTTAGTGGCTGCCAGGGTCGCCACTGAAGCTTTCTTT; CDR3 protein: CASSLVAARVATEAFF
D gene: TRBD1; J gene: TRBJ1-5; clone size: few; V gene: TRBV2; CDR3 DNA: TGTGCCAGCAAGACCGGGACAGGGAGCAATCAGCCCCAGCATTTT; CDR3 protein: CASKTGTGSNQPQHF
D gene: TRBD2; J gene: TRBJ2-1; clone size: NA; V gene: TRBV3-1/TRBV3-2; CDR3 DNA: TGTGCCAGCAGCCAAGAGGGAGCGGGGGCCGGGGGTGAGCAGTTCTTC; CDR3 protein: CASSQEGAGAGGEQFF
D gene: NA; J gene: TRBJ1-6; clone size: NA; V gene: TRBV7-9; CDR3 DNA: TGTGCCAGCAGCTTAGACGCGGGGGCAAATTCACCCCTCCACTTT; CDR3 protein: CASSLDAGANSPLHF
D gene: TRBD2; J gene: TRBJ2-6; clone size: once; V gene: TRBV7-9; CDR3 DNA: TGTGCCCGCCGCGGGCCGGGACCGGGGGGGGGCTCTGGGGCCAACGTCCTGACTTTC; CDR3 protein: CARRGPGPGGGSGANVLTF
D gene: TRBD2; J gene: TRBJ2-7; clone size: once; V gene: TRBV3-1/TRBV3-2; CDR3 DNA: TGTGCCAGCAGCCAAGATGTGGAGCCTAGCGGGAGGGTTTACGAGCAGTACTTC; CDR3 protein: CASSQDVEPSGRVYEQYF
D gene: NA; J gene: TRBJ1-6; clone size: NA; V gene: TRBV10-3; CDR3 DNA: TGTGCCATCAGCCCCGTAACATCTTCTCCCCTCCACTTT; CDR3 protein: CAISPVTSSPLHF
D gene: NA; J gene: TRBJ2-3; clone size: NA; V gene: TRBV7-8; CDR3 DNA: TGTGCCAGCAGCTTAATGGGCCCTGGGAGCACAGATACGCAGTATTTT; CDR3 protein: CASSLMGPGSTDTQYF
D gene: TRBD2; J gene: TRBJ2-7; clone size: NA; V gene: TRBV3-1/TRBV3-2; CDR3 DNA: TGTGCCAGCAGCCAAGTGCGGGAGCGCTACGAGCAGTACTTC; CDR3 protein: CASSQVRERYEQYF
D gene: NA; J gene: TRBJ1-6; clone size: NA; V gene: TRBV7-9; CDR3 DNA: TGTGCCAGCAGCGTATTACAGGGCCCCCCGGGTTCACCCCTCCACTTT; CDR3 protein: CASSVLQGPPGSPLHF
D gene: TRBD2; J gene: TRBJ2-7; clone size: NA; V gene: TRBV5-1; CDR3 DNA: TGCGCCAGCAGCTTTGGGCAGGGAGGGAGTGACGAGCAGTACTTC; CDR3 protein: CASSFGQGGSDEQYF
D gene: TRBD1; J gene: TRBJ2-3; clone size: NA; V gene: TRBV6-5; CDR3 DNA: TGTGCCAGCATGACAGGGGGATCGGTAAAAGATACGCAGTATTTT; CDR3 protein: CASMTGGSVKDTQYF
D gene: NA; J gene: TRBJ1-2; clone size: NA; V gene: TRBV9; CDR3 DNA: TGTGCCAGCAGCGTAGGGGCCGCGTCGGCCTATGGCTACACCTTC; CDR3 protein: CASSVGAASAYGYTF
D gene: NA; J gene: TRBJ1-5; clone size: once; V gene: TRBV7-6; CDR3 DNA: TGTGCCAGCAGCTTAATGACAGATGGCAACAATCAGCCCCAGCATTTT; CDR3 protein: CASSLMTDGNNQPQHF
D gene: NA; J gene: TRBJ1-6; clone size: NA; V gene: TRBV2; CDR3 DNA: TGTGCCAGCAGTGAAGCGTGGGGAGGAGGTTCACCCCTCCACTTT; CDR3 protein: CASSEAWGGGSPLHF
D gene: TRBD1; J gene: TRBJ2-7; clone size: NA; V gene: TRBV2; CDR3 DNA: TGTGCCAGCAGCGAATTGGGACAGGGGGGTTACGAGCAGTACTTC; CDR3 protein: CASSELGQGGYEQYF
D gene: NA; J gene: TRBJ1-3; clone size: NA; V gene: TRBV9; CDR3 DNA: TGTGCCAGCACGGGGTACTCTGGAAACACCATATATTTT; CDR3 protein: CASTGYSGNTIYF
D gene: TRBD2; J gene: TRBJ2-2; clone size: NA; V gene: TRBV2; CDR3 DNA: TGTGCCAGCGCCCGGCGGGGGGCGCAAATCGGGGAGCTGTTTTTT; CDR3 protein: CASARRGAQIGELFF
D gene: TRBD1; J gene: TRBJ2-4; clone size: NA; V gene: TRBV5-1; CDR3 DNA: TGCGCCAGCAGCGGTAAGACAGGGGTAGCCAAAAACATTCAGTACTTC; CDR3 protein: CASSGKTGVAKNIQYF
D gene: NA; J gene: TRBJ1-6; clone size: NA; V gene: TRBV3-1/TRBV3-2; CDR3 DNA: TGTGCCAGCAGTCCTACTAATTCACCCCTCCACTTT; CDR3 protein: CASSPTNSPLHF
D gene: TRBD2; J gene: TRBJ2-7; clone size: once; V gene: TRBV5-1; CDR3 DNA: TGCGCCAGCAGCTTAGCGGGAGGAATCCACGAGCAGTACTTC; CDR3 protein: CASSLAGGIHEQYF
D gene: NA; J gene: TRBJ2-7; clone size: NA; V gene: TRBV18; CDR3 DNA: TGTGCCAGCTCACCACCGGACGGGGGTGGTACCTACGAGCAGTACTTC; CDR3 protein: CASSPPDGGGTYEQYF
D gene: NA; J gene: TRBJ1-2; clone size: once; V gene: TRBV6-5; CDR3 DNA: TGTGCCACCGTTGAACCAGGGGCTATTTATGGCTACACCTTC; CDR3 protein: CATVEPGAIYGYTF
D gene: NA; J gene: TRBJ1-1; clone size: NA; V gene: TRBV6-1; CDR3 DNA: TGTGCCAGCAGTGAAGATCGGGGGGACACTGAAGCTTTCTTT; CDR3 protein: CASSEDRGDTEAFF
D gene: NA; J gene: TRBJ1-2; clone size: NA; V gene: TRBV28; CDR3 DNA: TGTGCCAGCAGTTCCCCAGGACAGACCTATGGCTACACCTTC; CDR3 protein: CASSSPGQTYGYTF
D gene: NA; J gene: TRBJ2-7; clone size: few; V gene: TRBV6-5; CDR3 DNA: TGTGCCAGCAGTCATTCCAACCGTCGGGAGCAGTACTTC; CDR3 protein: CASSHSNRREQYF
D gene: NA; J gene: TRBJ1-5; clone size: NA; V gene: TRBV21-1; CDR3 DNA: TGTGCCAGCAGCAAGAGGCCGGGACACCGAAGGTCGGAGCCCCAGCATTTT; CDR3 protein: CASSKRPGHRRSEPQHF
D gene: NA; J gene: TRBJ2-1; clone size: NA; V gene: TRBV10-3; CDR3 DNA: TGTGCCATCAGTGACACCCTGGGGCCTCGCAATGAGCAGTTCTTC; CDR3 protein: CAISDTLGPRNEQFF
D gene: NA; J gene: TRBJ1-2; clone size: NA; V gene: TRBV10-3; CDR3 DNA: TGTGCCACAACTAAGGGGGAGGGAGGCTACACCTTC; CDR3 protein: CATTKGEGGYTF
D gene: TRBD1; J gene: TRBJ1-1; clone size: NA; V gene: TRBV5-5; CDR3 DNA: TGTGCCAGCAGCCCAAAGCGACAGGGATTCACTGAAGCTTTCTTT; CDR3 protein: CASSPKRQGFTEAFF
D gene: NA; J gene: TRBJ2-7; clone size: few; V gene: TRBV11-2; CDR3 DNA: TGTGCCAGCAGCTTTCGACAGTCCTACGAGCAGTACTTC; CDR3 protein: CASSFRQSYEQYF
D gene: NA; J gene: TRBJ1-4; clone size: NA; V gene: TRBV2; CDR3 DNA: TGTGCCAGCAGGATGTTCCAGGAACTGTTTTTT; CDR3 protein: CASRMFQELFF
D gene: TRBD1; J gene: TRBJ1-3; clone size: few; V gene: TRBV7-2; CDR3 DNA: TGTGCCAGCAGCCTACAGGGGTTTGGAAACACCATATATTTT; CDR3 protein: CASSLQGFGNTIYF
D gene: NA; J gene: TRBJ2-1; clone size: NA; V gene: TRBV2; CDR3 DNA: TGTGCCAGCAGTCTTGGCGGTCATGAGCAGTTCTTC; CDR3 protein: CASSLGGHEQFF
D gene: NA; J gene: TRBJ2-1; clone size: NA; V gene: TRBV5-6; CDR3 DNA: TGTGCCAGCAGCTTGAAGCGGCGATATGACAATGAGCAGTTCTTC; CDR3 protein: CASSLKRRYDNEQFF
D gene: NA; J gene: TRBJ1-2; clone size: few; V gene: TRBV4-1; CDR3 DNA: TGCGCCAGCAGCCAGGTCGAGAGGCACGGCTACACCTTC; CDR3 protein: CASSQVERHGYTF
D gene: TRBD2; J gene: TRBJ2-7; clone size: once; V gene: TRBV11-2; CDR3 DNA: TGTGCCAGCAGTTTAACTAGCGGGGGGCCGACCTACGAGCAGTACTTC; CDR3 protein: CASSLTSGGPTYEQYF
D gene: TRBD2; J gene: TRBJ2-7; clone size: NA; V gene: TRBV9; CDR3 DNA: TGTGCCAGCAGCGAGACTAGCGGGAGTGGGTACGAGCAGTACTTC; CDR3 protein: CASSETSGSGYEQYF
D gene: NA; J gene: TRBJ2-3; clone size: NA; V gene: TRBV29-1; CDR3 DNA: TGCAGCGTTCGCGGGGGCGGGGTCACAGATACGCAGTATTTT; CDR3 protein: CSVRGGGVTDTQYF
D gene: TRBD1; J gene: TRBJ1-2; clone size: NA; V gene: TRBV5-6; CDR3 DNA: TGTGCCAGCAGTCCAGGGGGCGACTATGGCTACACCTTC; CDR3 protein: CASSPGGDYGYTF
D gene: TRBD1; J gene: TRBJ1-1; clone size: NA; V gene: TRBV27; CDR3 DNA: TGTGCCAGCAGTACCACAGGGACCCCAGGGGGGACTGAAGCTTTCTTT; CDR3 protein: CASSTTGTPGGTEAFF
D gene: TRBD2; J gene: TRBJ2-3; clone size: NA; V gene: TRBV7-3; CDR3 DNA: TGTGCCAGCAGCTTAGGGATAGCGGGAGCCCAAGATACGCAGTATTTT; CDR3 protein: CASSLGIAGAQDTQYF
D gene: NA; J gene: TRBJ2-3; clone size: NA; V gene: TRBV27; CDR3 DNA: TGTGCCAGCAGTTTCCCGGGAGTAGGGGATACGCAGTATTTT; CDR3 protein: CASSFPGVGDTQYF